This paragraph covers one T cell receptor (beta chain) sequence. The record originates from a study of blood T cell repertoires in COVID-19. Study summary: The analysed material was cDNA or gDNA that came from T cells, B-cell-depleted T cells, or PBMCs.

The CDR3 spans 15 residues. Germline V gene sequence: CDR1 ENHRY, CDR2 SYGVKD. The V gene lost 2 bases and the J gene lost 0 bases, with 8 bases spanning the gap. Clones were read by immunoSEQ multiplex PCR, and TCRdb kept only the in-frame ones, dropping some. Here the sample spans approximately 130,000 clones, more than 75% being singletons. Sequences were obtained from peripheral blood. This chain uses TRBV10-3 with TRBJ1-3; no clear D. The TCR sequence derives from a man aged 55 to 70 with acute or convalescent COVID-19. The CDR3 reads CAISERQDSGNTIYF. CDR3 nucleotides: TGTGCCATCAGTGAGCGGCAGGACTCTGGAAACACCATATATTTT.